The 26 T cell receptor beta chains listed next were all sequenced from one sample in a study of blood T cell repertoires in COVID-19. Data came from immunoSEQ multiplex PCR; TCRdb stores just in-frame clones and leaves some out. In the table there are approximately 180,000 clones, 70% to 85% of which are singletons. Sequencing was carried out using PBMCs or T cells enriched from blood (not recorded which). The receptor source for this set is a woman in her sixties or seventies with acute COVID-19.

This chain uses TRBV30 with TRBJ2-2, with D tentatively TRBD1 (6 bases). Germline V gene data show CDR1 as GTSNPN and CDR2 as SVGIG (reference sequence). This CDR3 has 15 residues. V was trimmed by 0 bases and J by 6 bases, leaving 14 bases between them. In nucleotides, the CDR3 is TGTGCCTGGAGTGTTGACACATCAGGGGCCGGGGAGCTGTTTTTT. As protein: CAWSVDTSGAGELFF. The complete variable domain, with remaining parts taken from reference TRBV30 and TRBJ2-2, reads SQTIHQWPATLVQPVGSPLSLECTVEGTSNPNLYWYRQAAGRGLQLLFYSVGIGQISSEVPQNLSASRPQDRQFILSSKKLLLSDSGFYLCAWSVDTSGAGELFFGEGSRLTVL.

The gene calls are TRBV19 and TRBJ2-7, with 9 bases that match TRBD1. V was pared by 4 bases and J by 1 base, with 5 bases of the junction left unmatched. This CDR3 region has 15 residues. Per germline, CDR1 LNHDA and CDR2 SQIVND (reference sequence). CDR3 in amino acids: CASSKVGTGSYEQYF. The CDR3, as DNA: TGTGCCAGTAGTAAAGTCGGGACAGGGTCCTACGAGCAGTACTTC. Combining the CDR3 with reference TRBV19 and TRBJ2-7 gives the whole variable domain DGGITQSPKYLFRKEGQNVTLSCEQNLNHDAMYWYRQDPGQGLRLIYYSQIVNDFQKGDIAEGYSVSREKKESFPLTVTSAQKNPTAFYLCASSKVGTGSYEQYFGPGTRLTVT.

The chain combines TRBV5-6 with TRBJ2-5; possible D gene TRBD1, 6 bases. Trimming removed 5 bases at V and 3 bases at J, with 14 bases between. The CDR3 loop spans 14 amino acids. Germline CDR1 and CDR2: SGHDT and YYEEEE. This CDR3 is CASSPGQSEETQYF. The CDR3 DNA reads TGTGCCAGCAGTCCCGGACAGTCCGAAGAGACCCAGTACTTC. The full variable domain, rest sourced from reference TRBV5-6 and TRBJ2-5, is DAGVTQSPTHLIKTRGQQVTLRCSPKSGHDTVSWYQQALGQGPQFIFQYYEEEERQRGNFPDRFSGHQFPNYSSELNVNALLLGDSALYLCASSPGQSEETQYFGPGTRLLVL.

CDR3 nucleotides: TGCGCCAGCAGCTTTGGGTACAGGGGCGCCCCAACTAATGAAAAACTGTTTTTT. This codes for CASSFGYRGAPTNEKLFF. The V gene is TRBV5-1, the J gene TRBJ1-4; TRBD1 matches 7 bases. Trimming cost V 2 bases and J 0 bases; bases outside gene matches: 10. Germline V CDR1 and CDR2: SGHRS, YFSETQ. The length of the CDR3 is 18 residues.

Written as DNA, the CDR3 is TGTGCCAGCAGTTTAAGGCGGGGGCACACAGATACGCAGTATTTT. Translation: CASSLRRGHTDTQYF. The chain is built from TRBV27 and TRBJ2-3; D perhaps matches TRBD2 (7 bases). This CDR3 spans 15 amino acids. Trimming removed 2 bases from V and 2 bases from J, with 11 bases in between. Germline assignment: CDR1 MNHEY and CDR2 SMNVEV (reference sequence).

The chain links TRBV4-3 to TRBJ1-6; 8 bases are a match to TRBD1. Per germline, CDR1 LGHNA and CDR2 YSLEER. Trimming at V came to 3 bases and at J to 6 bases, leaving 1 base not matched to a gene. The length of the CDR3 is 14 residues. The CDR3 bases are TGCGCCAGCAGCCACGGACAGGGTAATTCACCCCTCCACTTT. It translates to CASSHGQGNSPLHF.

This chain connects TRBV29-1 to TRBJ1-2; 8 positions match TRBD1. The CDR3 loop spans 13 amino acids. Germline CDR1 reads SQVTM; CDR2 reads ANQGSEA. The V gene end was trimmed by 5 bases and the J gene end by 2 bases; junction bases not matched to a gene: 4. CDR3 amino acids: CSVRAGGNYGYTF. CDR3 nucleotides: TGCAGCGTTAGGGCAGGGGGCAACTATGGCTACACCTTC.

The chain carries TRBV28 and TRBJ1-5, with D unclear. CDR1 and CDR2 (germline): MDHEN, SYDVKM. The germline V and J ends were trimmed by 3 bases and 0 bases, with 9 bases remaining between them. The CDR3 totals 15 residues. The CDR3 reads CASSFSGFSNQPQHF. CDR3 bases: TGTGCCAGCAGTTTCTCAGGATTTAGCAATCAGCCCCAGCATTTT. Variable domain in full (rest from reference TRBV28 and TRBJ1-5): DVKVTQSSRYLVKRTGEKVFLECVQDMDHENMFWYRQDPGLGLRLIYFSYDVKMKEKGDIPEGYSVSREKKERFSLILESASTNQTSMYLCASSFSGFSNQPQHFGDGTRLSIL.

This clone was picked up a small number of times. The chain uses TRBV9 and TRBJ2-7; D is possibly TRBD1 (8 bases). V shed 3 bases and J shed 4 bases, with 17 bases lying between them. This CDR3 is 15 amino acids long. In germline, CDR1 is SGDLS, CDR2 YYNGEE. The CDR3 loop reads CASSAGGQVLYEQYF. The CDR3 DNA reads as TGTGCCAGCAGCGCGGGGGGACAGGTACTTTACGAGCAGTACTTC.

Comments on this clone: Other DNA sequences in this specimen translate into the identical CDR3. The gene calls are TRBV28 and TRBJ1-2, with a weak D call TRBD1 (6 bases). CDR1 is MDHEN, CDR2 SYDVKM, per germline. Trimming cost V 1 base and J 8 bases, with 11 bases left between them. CDR3 size: 13 residues. The CDR3 sequence: CASSLSGVGGYTF. The CDR3 DNA reads TGTGCCAGCAGTTTATCAGGGGTTGGGGGCTACACCTTC.

The chain has TRBV5-6 and TRBJ2-7; D not resolved. The ends were cut back, 4 bases at V and 4 bases at J, with 6 bases in the middle. This CDR3 is built from 11 residues. From germline, CDR1 is SGHDT and CDR2 YYEEEE. The DNA of the CDR3 is TGTGCCAGCAGCCTGCAGTACGAGCAGTACTTC. Encoded protein: CASSLQYEQYF.

The J gene is TRBJ2-2, the V gene TRBV7-2; perhaps TRBD1 as D (5 bases). Germline-derived CDR1 and CDR2 are SGHTA and FQGNSA. The CDR3 runs to 15 residues. Trimming pared 6 bases from V and 2 bases from J, leaving 13 bases between. The CDR3 is CASRYQTANTGELFF. The CDR3 bases are TGTGCCAGCAGGTATCAGACAGCAAACACCGGGGAGCTGTTTTTT.

The rearrangement uses TRBV10-3 and TRBJ1-6, with a tentative D call TRBD1 (5 bases). CDR1 and CDR2 from the germline V gene are ENHRY and SYGVKD. The CDR3 has 16 amino acids. Trimming took 6 bases from V and 0 from J, leaving 12 bases between them. The CDR3 region is CAIRDGGSSYNSPLHF. The CDR3 nucleotides are TGTGCCATCAGAGACGGGGGGAGCTCCTATAATTCACCCCTCCACTTT.

J is TRBJ1-5 and V is TRBV30, with D unresolved. Germline CDR1 and CDR2: GTSNPN and SVGIG (reference sequence). V was clipped by 1 base and J by 3 bases, with 7 bases between them. The CDR3 loop spans 13 amino acids. CDR3 residues: CAWSARDNQPQHF. CDR3 DNA sequence: TGTGCCTGGAGTGCGAGGGACAATCAGCCCCAGCATTTT.

This chain connects TRBV5-4 to TRBJ2-7; D perhaps matches TRBD1 (7 bases). Trimming took off 4 bases at V and 7 bases at J, with 15 bases between the two ends. The germline V gene has CDR1 SGHNT and CDR2 YYREEE (reference sequence). The CDR3 covers 13 residues. The DNA of the CDR3 is TGTGCCAGCAGCCCACCCGGGGGACAGGAGCAGTACGTC. It codes for CASSPPGGQEQYV.

The rearrangement joins TRBV6-5 to TRBJ2-1, with a tentative D call TRBD2 (6 bases). Germline CDR1 and CDR2: MNHEY and SVGAGI. V was pared by 8 bases and J by 0 bases, with 11 bases between. The CDR3 spans 14 residues. CDR3 sequence: CASGRGTSYNEQFF. CDR3 coding DNA: TGTGCCAGCGGCCGGGGGACCTCCTACAATGAGCAGTTCTTC.

V is TRBV24-1 and J is TRBJ2-7; 7 bases align to TRBD2. CDR1 is KGHDR, CDR2 SFDVKD, per germline. CDR3 size: 19 residues. The trim removed 8 bases at V and 0 bases at J, leaving 21 bases unmatched. CDR3 sequence reads: CATKGRGAFDGASSYEQYV. CDR3 in DNA: TGTGCCACCAAAGGGAGGGGAGCTTTCGACGGGGCTAGCTCCTACGAGCAGTACGTC.

This chain links TRBV12-3 or TRBV12-4 with TRBJ1-5, with D maybe TRBD1 (5 bases). This CDR3 comprises 13 residues. V shed 5 bases and J shed 4 bases, with 9 bases lying between them. In nucleotides, the CDR3 is TGTGCCAGCAGTCCAGGGTTAAATCAGCCCCAGCATTTT. This gives the protein CASSPGLNQPQHF.

The chain links TRBV19 to TRBJ1-2, with D possibly being TRBD1 (6 bases). CDR3 length equals 12 residues. V was trimmed by 4 bases and J by 10 bases, leaving 13 bases between them. Germline V lookup: CDR1 LNHDA, CDR2 SQIVND (reference sequence). The CDR3 DNA is TGTGCCAGTAGTACACAGGGTTTGTTCTACACCTTC. Translated: CASSTQGLFYTF.

J is TRBJ2-1 and V is TRBV24-1, with a possible D match to TRBD1 (6 bases). The CDR3 length is 17 residues. Germline V CDR1 and CDR2: KGHDR, SFDVKD. Trimming left V 3 bases short and J 0 bases short, with 14 bases between. DNA for the CDR3: TGTGCCACCAGTGATGCACAGGGCCTTAGCTCCTACAATGAGCAGTTCTTC. Translating it yields CATSDAQGLSSYNEQFF.

This chain joins TRBV5-1 and TRBJ2-2; 10 bases match TRBD1. From germline, CDR1 is SGHRS and CDR2 YFSETQ. CDR3 length equals 16 residues. J lost 7 bases, V lost 6 bases, and 12 bases had no gene match. CDR3 amino acids: CASNRGTGDYGGELFF. DNA of the CDR3: TGCGCCAGCAATAGGGGGACAGGGGATTACGGCGGGGAGCTGTTTTTT.

In the case of this clone: An end of the junction does not agree with germline; a read error may underlie this. The chain combines TRBV6-5 with TRBJ2-3; the match to TRBD1 covers 8 bases. The V gene's germline CDR1 is MNHEY and CDR2 SVGAGI. The CDR3 runs 14 residues. The CDR3 coding sequence is TGTACCAGCAGCCGACAGGGGAGCACAGATACGCAGTATTTT. This sequence encodes CTSSRQGSTDTQYF.

V usage is TRBV19 and J usage is TRBJ1-2, with a tentative D call TRBD1 (5 bases). This CDR3 is 15 amino acids long. The germline V gene has CDR1 LNHDA and CDR2 SQIVND (reference sequence). Trimming stripped 4 bases from V and 6 bases from J, with 18 bases between. For the CDR3, the DNA is TGTGCCAGTAGTACTGTATACGGGACTTCACATGGCTACACCTTC. It specifies CASSTVYGTSHGYTF. The whole variable domain, filled in from reference TRBV19 and TRBJ1-2, reads DGGITQSPKYLFRKEGQNVTLSCEQNLNHDAMYWYRQDPGQGLRLIYYSQIVNDFQKGDIAEGYSVSREKKESFPLTVTSAQKNPTAFYLCASSTVYGTSHGYTFGSGTRLTVV.

This CDR3 reads CASSLAQGLHNEQFF. For the CDR3, the DNA is TGTGCCAGCAGCTTAGCACAGGGGTTACACAATGAGCAGTTCTTC. V gene TRBV7-2 combines with J gene TRBJ2-1, with 7 bases aligning to TRBD1. Unmatched junction bases numbered 4, after V lost 0 bases and J lost 5 bases. This CDR3 contains 15 residues. Germline V gene sequence: CDR1 SGHTA, CDR2 FQGNSA. Filled out from reference TRBV7-2 and TRBJ2-1, the complete variable domain reads GAGVSQSPSNKVTEKGKDVELRCDPISGHTALYWYRQSLGQGLEFLIYFQGNSAPDKSGLPSDRFSAERTGGSVSTLTIQRTQQEDSAVYLCASSLAQGLHNEQFFGPGTRLTVL.

The V and J genes are TRBV5-1 and TRBJ2-1; TRBD1 aligns across 10 bases. From germline, CDR1 is SGHRS and CDR2 YFSETQ. Germline trimming cut 4 bases from V and 5 bases from J; bases unmatched to any gene: 3. The CDR3 sequence is 14 residues long. Here the CDR3 DNA reads TGCGCCAGCAGCGAGGGACAGGGGCACAATGAGCAGTTCTTC. Encoded protein: CASSEGQGHNEQFF.

This chain connects TRBV5-1 to TRBJ2-2; weak D call: TRBD1 (6 bases). The length of the CDR3 is 15 residues. V shed 0 bases and J shed 4 bases, with 10 bases lying between them. Germline V gene data show CDR1 as SGHRS and CDR2 as YFSETQ. The CDR3: CASSLDQGSTGELFF. The CDR3 bases are TGCGCCAGCAGCTTGGACCAGGGGAGCACCGGGGAGCTGTTTTTT.